This T cell receptor (beta chain) appears in the sequencing data of a study of OX40 agonist ivuxolimab in advanced cancers. Here immunoSEQ multiplex PCR was the method, and the copy in TCRdb shows in-frame clones only, minus some. The sample contains about 58,000 clones, around four fifths of which appear only once. Details on this clone: Its antigen is unidentified.

Germline V lookup: CDR1 SGHRS, CDR2 YFSETQ. V dropped 1 base and J dropped 5; count of bases not matched to a gene: 18. The CDR3 loop spans 21 amino acids. Study findings and constraints: Certain nonresponding patients likewise had low normalized T-cell clonal expansion.

The sequences come from CD4+ or CD8+ T cells sorted from blood, collected in a trial of the OX40 agonist ivuxolimab. The clonotype comes from an adult with an advanced solid tumor such as melanoma, head and neck, liver or kidney cancer. The chain carries TRBV5-1 and TRBJ2-5; TRBD2 agrees at 15 bases. CDR3 sequence reads: CASSLSWSGTSGGNPRETQYF. CDR3 DNA: TGCGCCAGCAGCTTGAGTTGGTCTGGGACTAGCGGGGGGAACCCGAGGGAGACCCAGTACTTC. The complete variable domain, with remaining parts taken from reference TRBV5-1 and TRBJ2-5, reads KAGVTQTPRYLIKTRGQQVTLSCSPISGHRSVSWYQQTPGQGLQFLFEYFSETQRNKGNFPGRFSGRQFSNSRSEMNVSTLELGDSALYLCASSLSWSGTSGGNPRETQYFGPGTRLLVL.